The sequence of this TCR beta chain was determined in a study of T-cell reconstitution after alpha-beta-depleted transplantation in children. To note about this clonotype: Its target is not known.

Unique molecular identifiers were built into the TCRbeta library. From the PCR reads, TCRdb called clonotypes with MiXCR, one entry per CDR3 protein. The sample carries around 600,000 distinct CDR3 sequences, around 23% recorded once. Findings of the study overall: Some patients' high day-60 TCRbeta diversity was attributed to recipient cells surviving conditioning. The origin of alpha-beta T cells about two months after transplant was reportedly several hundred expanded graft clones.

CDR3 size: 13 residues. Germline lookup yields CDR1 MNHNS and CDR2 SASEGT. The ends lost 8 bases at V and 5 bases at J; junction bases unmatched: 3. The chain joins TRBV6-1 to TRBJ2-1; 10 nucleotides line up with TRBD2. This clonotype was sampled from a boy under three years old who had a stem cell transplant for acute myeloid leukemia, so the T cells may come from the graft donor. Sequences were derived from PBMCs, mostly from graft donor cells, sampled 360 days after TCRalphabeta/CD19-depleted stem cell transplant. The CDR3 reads CASRGLANNEQFF. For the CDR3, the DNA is TGTGCCAGCCGGGGACTAGCGAACAATGAGCAGTTCTTC.